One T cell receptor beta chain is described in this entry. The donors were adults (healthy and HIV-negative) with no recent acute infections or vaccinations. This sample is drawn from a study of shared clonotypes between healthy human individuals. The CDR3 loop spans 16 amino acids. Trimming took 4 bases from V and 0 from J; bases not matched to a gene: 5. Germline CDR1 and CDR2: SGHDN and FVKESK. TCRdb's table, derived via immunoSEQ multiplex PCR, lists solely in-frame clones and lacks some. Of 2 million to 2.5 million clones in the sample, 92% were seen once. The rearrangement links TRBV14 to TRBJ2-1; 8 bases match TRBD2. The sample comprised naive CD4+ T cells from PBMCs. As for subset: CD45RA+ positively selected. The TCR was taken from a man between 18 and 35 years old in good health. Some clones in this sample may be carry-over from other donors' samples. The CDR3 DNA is TGTGCCAGCAGCCGAATCAGCGGGAGCTCCTACAATGAGCAGTTCTTC. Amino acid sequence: CASSRISGSSYNEQFF.